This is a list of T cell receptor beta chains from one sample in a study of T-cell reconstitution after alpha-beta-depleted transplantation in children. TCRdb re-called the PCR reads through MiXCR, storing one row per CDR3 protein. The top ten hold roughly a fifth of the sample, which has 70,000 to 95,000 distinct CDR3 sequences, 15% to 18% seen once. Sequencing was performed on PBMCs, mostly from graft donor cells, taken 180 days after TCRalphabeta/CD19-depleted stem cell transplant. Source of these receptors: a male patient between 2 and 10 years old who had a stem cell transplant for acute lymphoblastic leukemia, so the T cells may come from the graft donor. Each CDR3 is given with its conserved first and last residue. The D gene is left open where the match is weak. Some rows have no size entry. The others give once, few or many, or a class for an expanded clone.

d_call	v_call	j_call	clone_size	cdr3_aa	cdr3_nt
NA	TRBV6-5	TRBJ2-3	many	CASSYGPGLEADTQYF	TGTGCCAGCAGTTATGGCCCCGGGTTAGAGGCAGATACGCAGTATTTT
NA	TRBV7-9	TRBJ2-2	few	CASSLPGELFF	TGTGCCAGCAGCTTACCCGGGGAGCTGTTTTTT
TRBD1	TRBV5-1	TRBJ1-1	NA	CASSSGVRDSEGEAFF	TGCGCCAGCAGCTCGGGGGTCCGGGACAGCGAGGGTGAAGCTTTCTTT
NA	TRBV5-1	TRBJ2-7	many	CASSPEGGYTGEQYF	TGCGCCAGCAGTCCGGAGGGGGGGTATACGGGCGAGCAGTACTTC
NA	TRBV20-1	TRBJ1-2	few	CSARDKRGYGYTF	TGCAGTGCTAGAGATAAGCGCGGCTATGGCTACACCTTC
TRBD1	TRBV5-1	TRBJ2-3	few	CASRNLGGAGDTQYF	TGCGCCAGCAGAAACTTAGGGGGCGCGGGAGATACGCAGTATTTT
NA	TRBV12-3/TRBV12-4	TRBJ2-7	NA	CASSFDNYEQYF	TGTGCCAGCAGTTTTGACAATTACGAGCAGTACTTC
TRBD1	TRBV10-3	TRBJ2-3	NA	CAISAGQGLTDTQYF	TGTGCCATCAGTGCGGGACAGGGCCTGACAGATACGCAGTATTTT
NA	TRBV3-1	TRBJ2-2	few	CASSQEMRNYEEDDTGELFF	TGTGCCAGCAGCCAAGAGATGAGGAATTACGAAGAAGATGACACCGGGGAGCTGTTTTTT
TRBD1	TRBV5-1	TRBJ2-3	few	CASSPYPTGPGDTQYF	TGCGCCAGCAGCCCATATCCGACAGGGCCCGGAGATACGCAGTATTTT
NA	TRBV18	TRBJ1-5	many	CASSRQLLSGVGNQPQHF	TGTGCCAGCTCACGTCAGTTACTCAGCGGGGTTGGAAATCAGCCCCAGCATTTT
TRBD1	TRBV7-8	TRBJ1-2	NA	CASSSRPTGEGYGYTF	TGTGCCAGCAGCTCGCGACCGACAGGGGAAGGGTATGGCTACACCTTC
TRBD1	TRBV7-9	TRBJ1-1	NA	CASSPRDRVNTEAFF	TGTGCCAGCAGCCCCCGGGACAGGGTGAACACTGAAGCTTTCTTT
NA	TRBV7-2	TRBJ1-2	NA	CASSLVLGPNYGYTF	TGTGCCAGCAGTTTAGTCTTAGGACCTAACTATGGCTACACCTTC
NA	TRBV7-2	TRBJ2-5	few	CASSLVSRREETQYF	TGTGCCAGCAGCTTAGTTAGCAGGCGAGAAGAGACCCAGTACTTC
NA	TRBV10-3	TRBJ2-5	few	CAISELATKETQYF	TGTGCCATCAGTGAGCTAGCGACAAAGGAGACCCAGTACTTC
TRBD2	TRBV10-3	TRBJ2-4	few	CAISETSGGKNIQYF	TGTGCCATCAGTGAAACTAGCGGGGGCAAAAACATTCAGTACTTC
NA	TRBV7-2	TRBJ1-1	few	CASSPRKRRMNTEAFF	TGTGCCAGCAGCCCACGGAAAAGACGGATGAACACTGAAGCTTTCTTT
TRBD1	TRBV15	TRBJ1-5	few	CATSRDLGGDRGYSNQPQHF	TGTGCCACCAGCAGAGATTTGGGAGGGGACAGGGGATATAGCAATCAGCCCCAGCATTTT
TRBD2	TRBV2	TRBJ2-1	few	CASSEGLAGANIYNEQFF	TGTGCCAGCAGTGAGGGGTTAGCGGGGGCCAATATCTACAATGAGCAGTTCTTC
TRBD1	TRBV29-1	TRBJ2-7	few	CSVEVAGTGTYEQYF	TGCAGCGTTGAGGTCGCAGGGACAGGGACCTACGAGCAGTACTTC
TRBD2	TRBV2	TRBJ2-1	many	CASRTGTNYNEQFF	TGTGCCAGCAGGACCGGGACTAACTACAATGAGCAGTTCTTC
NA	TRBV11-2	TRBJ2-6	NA	CASSQVSSGANVLTF	TGTGCCAGCAGCCAAGTGTCCTCTGGGGCCAACGTCCTGACTTTC
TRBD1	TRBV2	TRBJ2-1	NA	CASSDLGQGSDEQFF	TGTGCCAGCAGTGATCTTGGACAGGGATCGGATGAGCAGTTCTTC
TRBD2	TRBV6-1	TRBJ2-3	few	CASSEITRGLAGGPRTDTQYF	TGTGCCAGCAGTGAAATCACTAGAGGACTAGCGGGGGGGCCTAGGACAGATACGCAGTATTTT
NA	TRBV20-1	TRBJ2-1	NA	CSAGPKGSYNEQFF	TGCAGTGCTGGCCCGAAGGGGTCATACAATGAGCAGTTCTTC
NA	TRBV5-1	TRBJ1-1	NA	CASSLWGTPGTEAFF	TGCGCCAGCAGTCTGTGGGGGACCCCAGGCACTGAAGCTTTCTTT
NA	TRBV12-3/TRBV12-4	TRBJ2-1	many	CASSLKQGNEQFF	TGTGCCAGCAGTCTCAAACAGGGTAATGAGCAGTTCTTC
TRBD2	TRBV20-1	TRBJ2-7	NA	CSKLSGGTWEQYF	TGCAGTAAACTTAGCGGGGGGACGTGGGAGCAGTACTTC
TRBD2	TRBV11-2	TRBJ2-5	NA	CASSQTSPLRDQYF	TGTGCCAGCAGCCAGACTAGCCCCCTCAGGGACCAGTACTTC
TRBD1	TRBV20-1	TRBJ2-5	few	CSARVGTGWETQYF	TGCAGTGCTAGAGTTGGGACAGGATGGGAGACCCAGTACTTC
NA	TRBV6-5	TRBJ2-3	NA	CASSYSAPGGPPYTDTQYF	TGTGCCAGCAGTTACTCGGCCCCCGGGGGACCCCCCTACACAGATACGCAGTATTTT
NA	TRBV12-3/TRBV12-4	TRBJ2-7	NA	CASSSENFAYEQHF	TGTGCCAGCAGTAGCGAGAACTTTGCCTACGAGCAGCACTTC
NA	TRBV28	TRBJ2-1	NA	CASSPGRVSSYNEQFF	TGTGCCAGCAGCCCCGGGCGCGTAAGCTCCTACAATGAGCAGTTCTTC
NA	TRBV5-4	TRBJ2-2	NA	CASSYRVNTGELFF	TGTGCCAGCAGCTACAGGGTGAACACCGGGGAGCTGTTTTTT
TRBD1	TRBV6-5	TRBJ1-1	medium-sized	CASNLGQGTEAFF	TGTGCCAGCAACCTCGGACAGGGCACTGAAGCTTTCTTT
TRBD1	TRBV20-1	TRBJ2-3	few	CSARGGRGQGPDTQYF	TGCAGTGCTAGAGGGGGACGAGGACAGGGGCCAGATACGCAGTATTTT
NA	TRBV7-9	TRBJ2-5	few	CASSYPWARDGTQYF	TGTGCCAGCAGCTACCCTTGGGCCCGGGATGGGACCCAGTACTTC
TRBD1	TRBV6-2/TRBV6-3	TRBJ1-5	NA	CASSYRGTALDQPQHF	TGTGCCAGCAGTTACCGGGGGACAGCCCTAGATCAGCCCCAGCATTTT
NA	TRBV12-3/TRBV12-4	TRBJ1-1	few	CASSRSPITEAFF	TGTGCCAGCAGTAGGAGTCCTATCACTGAAGCTTTCTTT
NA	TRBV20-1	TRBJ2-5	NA	CSAGGTSRQETQYF	TGCAGTGCTGGGGGAACTAGCCGCCAAGAGACCCAGTACTTC
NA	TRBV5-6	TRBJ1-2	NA	CASSLAGRNNYGYTF	TGTGCCAGCAGCTTGGCCGGGAGGAATAACTATGGCTACACCTTC
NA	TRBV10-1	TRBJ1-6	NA	CASSESRDNSPLHF	TGCGCCAGCAGTGAAAGCAGGGACAATTCACCCCTCCACTTT
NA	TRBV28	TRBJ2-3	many	CASSLPEGLHTDTQYF	TGTGCCAGCAGTCTCCCGGAAGGACTACACACAGATACGCAGTATTTT
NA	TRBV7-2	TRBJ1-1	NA	CASSFGLPNTEAFF	TGTGCCAGCAGCTTCGGGCTCCCGAACACTGAAGCTTTCTTT
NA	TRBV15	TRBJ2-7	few	CATSRVRSYEQYF	TGTGCCACCAGCAGGGTCCGGTCCTACGAGCAGTACTTC
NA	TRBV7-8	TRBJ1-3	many	CASSLVGNTIYF	TGTGCCAGCAGCTTAGTTGGAAACACCATATATTTT
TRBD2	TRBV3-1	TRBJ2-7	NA	CASSSTGGAREQYF	TGTGCCAGCAGCTCGACCGGGGGGGCGCGGGAGCAGTACTTC
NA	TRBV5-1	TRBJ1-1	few	CASSQPSVGTEAFF	TGCGCCAGCAGCCAACCTAGCGTTGGGACTGAAGCTTTCTTT
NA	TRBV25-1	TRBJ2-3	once	CASTDRNTDTQYF	TGTGCCAGCACAGACAGAAACACAGATACGCAGTATTTT
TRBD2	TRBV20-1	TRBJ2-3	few	CSAREFSGGAIDTQYF	TGCAGTGCTAGAGAGTTTAGCGGGGGGGCGATAGATACGCAGTATTTT
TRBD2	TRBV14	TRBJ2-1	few	CASSQIGGLAGNEQFF	TGTGCCAGCAGCCAAATAGGCGGACTAGCGGGCAATGAGCAGTTCTTC
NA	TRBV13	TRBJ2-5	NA	CASSLGLGRAGETQYF	TGTGCCAGCAGCTTAGGCCTCGGCAGGGCTGGAGAGACCCAGTACTTC
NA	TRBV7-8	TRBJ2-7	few	CASSLGSTAPTPYEQYF	TGTGCCAGCAGCTTAGGCTCCACAGCCCCAACACCTTACGAGCAGTACTTC